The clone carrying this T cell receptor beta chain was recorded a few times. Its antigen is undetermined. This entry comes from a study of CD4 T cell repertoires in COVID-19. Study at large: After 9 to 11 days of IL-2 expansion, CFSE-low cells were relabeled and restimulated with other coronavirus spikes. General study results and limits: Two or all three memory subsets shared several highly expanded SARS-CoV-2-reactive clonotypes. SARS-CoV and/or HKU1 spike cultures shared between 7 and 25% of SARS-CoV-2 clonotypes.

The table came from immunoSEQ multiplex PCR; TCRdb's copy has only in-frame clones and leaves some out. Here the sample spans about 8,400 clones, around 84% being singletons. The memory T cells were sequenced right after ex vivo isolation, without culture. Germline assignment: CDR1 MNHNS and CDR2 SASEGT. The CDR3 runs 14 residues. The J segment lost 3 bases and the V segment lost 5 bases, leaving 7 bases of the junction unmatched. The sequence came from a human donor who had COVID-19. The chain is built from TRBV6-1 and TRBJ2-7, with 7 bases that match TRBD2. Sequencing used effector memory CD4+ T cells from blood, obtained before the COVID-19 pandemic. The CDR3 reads CASSRDYQDYEQYF. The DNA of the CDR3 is TGTGCCAGCAGTCGGGACTATCAAGACTACGAGCAGTACTTC.